Detailed here is one T cell receptor beta chain. Antigen: not known. The data derive from a study of memory CD4+ T cells and cytomegalovirus serostatus. Regarding the study as a whole: Median bootstrapped AUC for CMV status was approximately 0.95 originally, approximately 0.9 US-trained. CD4+ memory repertoires contained 67 of 164 reported CMV TCRbeta sequences. Suggested: most of the CMV-linked TCR signature lies in CD4+ memory cells.

Generated by immunoSEQ multiplex PCR, the TCRdb table keeps only in-frame clones and is missing some. The profile shows over 65,000 clones, around 80% of them singletons. This CDR3 contains 15 residues. Germline CDR1 and CDR2: MNHNY and SVGAGI (reference sequence). Trimming shortened V by 6 bases and J by 0 bases, and 13 bases separated the two germline ends. The sort gate was single viable CD3+CD4+CD8-CD45RO+ cells for memory CD4+ T cells. The chain recombines TRBV6-6 with TRBJ2-3; D unresolved. The origin of this receptor is an adult in good health and CMV-seronegative. Sequencing was carried out using memory CD4+ T cells from blood. The CDR3 region is CASSYNGPSTDTQYF. The CDR3 coding sequence is TGTGCCAGCAGCTACAACGGGCCTAGCACAGATACGCAGTATTTT.